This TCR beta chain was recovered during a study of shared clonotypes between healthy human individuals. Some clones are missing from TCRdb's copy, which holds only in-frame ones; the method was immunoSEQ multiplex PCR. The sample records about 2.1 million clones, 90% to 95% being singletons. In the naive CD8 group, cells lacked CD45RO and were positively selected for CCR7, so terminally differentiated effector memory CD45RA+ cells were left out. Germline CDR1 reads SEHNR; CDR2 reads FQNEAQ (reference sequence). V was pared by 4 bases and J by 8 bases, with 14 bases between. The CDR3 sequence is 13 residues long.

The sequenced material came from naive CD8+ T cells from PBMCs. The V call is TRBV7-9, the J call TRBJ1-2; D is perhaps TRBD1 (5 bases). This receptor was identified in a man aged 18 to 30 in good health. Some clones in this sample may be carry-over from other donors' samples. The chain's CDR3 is CASSSQGWLGYTF. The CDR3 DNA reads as TGTGCCAGCAGCTCCCAGGGTTGGCTAGGCTACACCTTC.